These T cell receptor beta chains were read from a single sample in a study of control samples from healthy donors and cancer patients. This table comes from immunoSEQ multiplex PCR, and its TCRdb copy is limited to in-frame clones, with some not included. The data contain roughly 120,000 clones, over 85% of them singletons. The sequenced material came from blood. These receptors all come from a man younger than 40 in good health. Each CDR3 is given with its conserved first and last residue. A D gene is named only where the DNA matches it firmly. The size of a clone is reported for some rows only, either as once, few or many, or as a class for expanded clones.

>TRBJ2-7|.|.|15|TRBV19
TGTGCCAGTAGTTCGACCGTAAATTCTATGTACGAGCAGTACTTC
CASSSTVNSMYEQYF
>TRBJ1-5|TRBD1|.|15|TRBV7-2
TGTGCCAGCAGCGCCGGGACAGGTGTCAATCAGCCCCAGCATTTT
CASSAGTGVNQPQHF
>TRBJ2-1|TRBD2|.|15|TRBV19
TGTGCCAGTACTCCGGGGGGGAGCTCCTACAATGAGCAGTTCTTC
CASTPGGSSYNEQFF
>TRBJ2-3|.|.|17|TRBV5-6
TGTGCCAGCAGCTCTAGGGGCGCGGGAATAAGGACAGATACGCAGTATTTT
CASSSRGAGIRTDTQYF
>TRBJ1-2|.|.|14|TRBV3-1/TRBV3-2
TGTGCCAGCAGCCCGGTTGGGTCGGAGGAAGTCTACACCTTC
CASSPVGSEEVYTF
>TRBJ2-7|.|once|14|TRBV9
TGTGCCAGCAGCGTAGACGGGGGGCACTACGAGCAGTACTTC
CASSVDGGHYEQYF
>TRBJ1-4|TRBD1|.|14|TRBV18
TGTGCCAGCTCACGAGGGACAGGGAATGAAAAACTGTTTTTT
CASSRGTGNEKLFF
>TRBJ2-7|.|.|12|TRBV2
TGTGCCAGCAGTGATTTAGGCTACGAGCAGTACTTC
CASSDLGYEQYF
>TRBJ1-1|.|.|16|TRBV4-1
TGCGCCAGCAGCCAAGGGGAGTTAAGGGGTTACACTGAAGCTTTCTTT
CASSQGELRGYTEAFF
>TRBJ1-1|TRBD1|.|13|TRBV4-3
TGCGCCAGCAGCGCGACAGGGGTTACTGAAGCTTTCTTT
CASSATGVTEAFF
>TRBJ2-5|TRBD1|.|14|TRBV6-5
TGTGCCAGCAGCTCGGGACAGCTACAAGAGACCCAGTACTTC
CASSSGQLQETQYF
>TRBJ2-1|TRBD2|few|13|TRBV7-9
TGTGCCAGCAGCCCTCCGGGGGGCAATGAGCAGTTCTTC
CASSPPGGNEQFF
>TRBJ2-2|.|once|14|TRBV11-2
TGTGCCAGCAGCTTATCCCCCGGGACCGGGGAGCTGTTTTTT
CASSLSPGTGELFF
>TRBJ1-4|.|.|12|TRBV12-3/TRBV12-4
TGTGCCAGCAGCCCGCGGGGCGAAAAACTGTTTTTT
CASSPRGEKLFF
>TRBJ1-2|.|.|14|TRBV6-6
TGTGCCAGCAGTTACTCGACCGTTAACTATGGCTACACCTTC
CASSYSTVNYGYTF
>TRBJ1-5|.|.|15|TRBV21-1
TGTGCCAGCAGCGGAGAGAGGGGGGTGAATCAGCCCCAGCATTTT
CASSGERGVNQPQHF
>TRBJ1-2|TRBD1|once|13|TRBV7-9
TGTGCCAGCAGCTTAACAGGGGGTGATGGCTACACCTTC
CASSLTGGDGYTF
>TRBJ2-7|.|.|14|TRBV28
TGTGCCAGCAGTTTGGGGGGGGCCGGGGTCGAGCAGTACTTC
CASSLGGAGVEQYF
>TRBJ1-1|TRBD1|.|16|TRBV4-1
TGCGCCAGCAGCCAAGGCCGGCAGGGGGGGAACACTGAAGCTTTCTTT
CASSQGRQGGNTEAFF
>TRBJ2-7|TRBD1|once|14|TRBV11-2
TGTGCCAGCAGCCTCCGGACAGGGCTAAAGGAGCAGTACTTC
CASSLRTGLKEQYF
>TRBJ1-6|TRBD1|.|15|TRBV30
TGTGCCTGGAGTTCCCCAGGGGGCTATAATTCACCCCTCCACTTT
CAWSSPGGYNSPLHF
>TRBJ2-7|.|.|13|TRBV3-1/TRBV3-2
TGTGCCAACCATTACCAGCTAAAGGGCGAGCAGTACTTC
CANHYQLKGEQYF
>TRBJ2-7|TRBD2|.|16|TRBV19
TGTGCCAGTAGTATAGGCGGTACTAGCGGATCCTACGAGCAGTACTTC
CASSIGGTSGSYEQYF
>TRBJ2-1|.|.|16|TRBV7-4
TGTGCCAGCAGCTTAGTTCCCCGGGGGTTTTACAATGAGCAGTTCTTC
CASSLVPRGFYNEQFF
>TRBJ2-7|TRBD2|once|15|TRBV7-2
TGTGCCAGCAGCTCATATAGCGGGGGCAACTACGAGCAGTACTTC
CASSSYSGGNYEQYF
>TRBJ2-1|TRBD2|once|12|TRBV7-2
TGTGCCAGCAGCCGACCGGGACTAGCGCAGTTCTTC
CASSRPGLAQFF
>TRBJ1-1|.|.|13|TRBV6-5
TGTGCCAGCAGAAGGGGGAGAAACACTGAAGCTTTCTTT
CASRRGRNTEAFF
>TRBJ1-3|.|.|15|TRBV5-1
TGCGCCAGCAGCTTGGTTTCAGGGGCTGGAAACACCATATATTTT
CASSLVSGAGNTIYF
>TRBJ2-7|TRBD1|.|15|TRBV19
TGTGCCAGTAGTATATCCGGGACAGCATCCTACGAGCAGTACTTC
CASSISGTASYEQYF
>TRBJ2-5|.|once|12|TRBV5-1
TGCGCCAGCAGCTTGGTCTTAGAGACCCAGTACTTC
CASSLVLETQYF
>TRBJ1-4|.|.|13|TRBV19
TGTGCCAGTAGGCCCCGGGACCTTGGGAAACTGTTTTTT
CASRPRDLGKLFF
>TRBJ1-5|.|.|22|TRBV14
TGTGCCAGCCCCCAATGGGGGGGGCGAGGTCTGACGCCCGTTTATAGCAATCAGCCCCAGCATTTT
CASPQWGGRGLTPVYSNQPQHF
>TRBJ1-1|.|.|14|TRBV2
TGTGCCAGCAGTGAAGCGCGGCCGAACACTGAAGCTTTCTTT
CASSEARPNTEAFF
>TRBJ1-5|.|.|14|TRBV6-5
TGTGCCAGCAGCGGGACAAATCGCGACCAGCCCCAGCATTTT
CASSGTNRDQPQHF
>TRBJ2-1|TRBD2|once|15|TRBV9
TGTGCCAGCAGCGTAGGGGCGGGGGGGCCCAATGAGCAGTTCTTC
CASSVGAGGPNEQFF
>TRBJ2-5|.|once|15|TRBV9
TGTGCCAGCAGCGTAGGATACAGAATCCAAGAGACCCAGTACTTC
CASSVGYRIQETQYF
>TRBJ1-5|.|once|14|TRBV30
TGTGCCTGGAGTCTAGGGTATAGCAATCAGCCCCAGCATTTT
CAWSLGYSNQPQHF
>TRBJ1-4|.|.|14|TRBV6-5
TGTGCCAGCAGTTCGACAGCAACTAATGAAAAACTGTTTTTT
CASSSTATNEKLFF
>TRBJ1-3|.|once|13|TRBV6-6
TGTGCCAGCAGGACGGCGTCTGGAAACACCATATATTTT
CASRTASGNTIYF
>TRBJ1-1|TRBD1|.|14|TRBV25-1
TGTGCCAGCAGTGGGGGACAGGGCAACACTGAAGCTTTCTTT
CASSGGQGNTEAFF
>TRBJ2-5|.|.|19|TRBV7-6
TGTGCCAGCAGCACCGCGGCGGGCAGGGCGGTCGGGCACCAAGAGACCCAGTACTTC
CASSTAAGRAVGHQETQYF
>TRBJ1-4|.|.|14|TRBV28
TGTGCCAGCAGTCGACAGTTAACTAATGAAAAACTGTTTTTT
CASSRQLTNEKLFF